These T cell receptor beta chains were read from a single sample in a study of shared clonotypes between healthy human individuals. Data came from immunoSEQ multiplex PCR; TCRdb stores just in-frame clones and leaves some out. The repertoire includes roughly 2,500,000 clones, over 85% of them detected once, and more than 0.35% sits in the top ten. Source material: naive CD4+ T cells from PBMCs. Receptor source: a man younger than 30 in good health. Some clones in this sample may be carry-over from other donors' samples. Each CDR3 is given with its conserved first and last residue. Each record gives: V gene, J gene, D gene, clone size, CDR3 protein, CDR3 DNA. A D gene is named only where the DNA matches it firmly. Size is omitted from some rows. Given values are once, few, many or a class for expanded clones.

V gene: TRBV7-9
J gene: TRBJ2-3
D gene: TRBD2
clone size: .
CDR3 protein: CASSPGTSGGAGTDTQYF
CDR3 DNA: TGTGCCAGCAGCCCCGGGACTAGCGGGGGGGCGGGCACAGATACGCAGTATTTT

V gene: TRBV7-8
J gene: TRBJ2-2
D gene: .
clone size: .
CDR3 protein: CASSLRVSTPGELFF
CDR3 DNA: TGTGCCAGCAGCTTACGCGTCTCTACACCGGGGGAGCTGTTTTTT

V gene: TRBV7-2
J gene: TRBJ1-5
D gene: .
clone size: .
CDR3 protein: CASSSRQSPPQHF
CDR3 DNA: TGTGCCAGCAGCTCAAGACAGTCACCGCCCCAGCATTTT

V gene: TRBV4-1
J gene: TRBJ2-3
D gene: TRBD2
clone size: .
CDR3 protein: CASSPRVAGTADTQYF
CDR3 DNA: TGCGCCAGCAGCCCCCGGGTAGCGGGAACGGCAGATACGCAGTATTTT

V gene: TRBV15
J gene: TRBJ2-7
D gene: TRBD2
clone size: .
CDR3 protein: CATSRDLSGRAYEQYF
CDR3 DNA: TGTGCCACCAGCAGAGATCTGAGTGGGAGGGCCTACGAGCAGTACTTC

V gene: TRBV25-1
J gene: TRBJ2-2
D gene: .
clone size: .
CDR3 protein: CASSDQAGHNTGELFF
CDR3 DNA: TGTGCCAGCAGTGACCAAGCGGGACACAACACCGGGGAGCTGTTTTTT

V gene: TRBV14
J gene: TRBJ2-3
D gene: TRBD2
clone size: .
CDR3 protein: CASSQVSGMHTQYF
CDR3 DNA: TGTGCCAGCAGCCAAGTAAGCGGGATGCATACGCAGTATTTT

V gene: TRBV10-1
J gene: TRBJ2-5
D gene: .
clone size: .
CDR3 protein: CASSDKTGLGETQYF
CDR3 DNA: TGCGCCAGCAGTGATAAAACAGGGCTGGGGGAGACCCAGTACTTC

V gene: TRBV2
J gene: TRBJ2-3
D gene: .
clone size: .
CDR3 protein: CASTSDTDTQYF
CDR3 DNA: TGTGCCAGCACCAGTGACACAGATACGCAGTATTTT

V gene: TRBV28
J gene: TRBJ2-7
D gene: .
clone size: .
CDR3 protein: CASSDSLYEQYF
CDR3 DNA: TGTGCCAGCAGCGACAGCCTCTACGAGCAGTACTTC

V gene: TRBV18
J gene: TRBJ1-3
D gene: TRBD1
clone size: .
CDR3 protein: CASSLQGANGNTIYF
CDR3 DNA: TGTGCCAGCTCCCTTCAGGGGGCGAATGGAAACACCATATATTTT

V gene: TRBV5-1
J gene: TRBJ1-1
D gene: TRBD1
clone size: .
CDR3 protein: CASSRDRVYAEAFF
CDR3 DNA: TGCGCCAGCAGCCGGGACAGGGTTTACGCTGAAGCTTTCTTT

V gene: TRBV30
J gene: TRBJ2-6
D gene: .
clone size: .
CDR3 protein: CAWSIQLPGANVLTF
CDR3 DNA: TGTGCCTGGAGTATCCAATTACCTGGGGCCAACGTCCTGACTTTC

V gene: TRBV9
J gene: TRBJ2-5
D gene: .
clone size: .
CDR3 protein: CASSPTLSGRYQETQYF
CDR3 DNA: TGTGCCAGCAGCCCCACCTTATCGGGACGATATCAAGAGACCCAGTACTTC

V gene: TRBV27
J gene: TRBJ2-7
D gene: .
clone size: .
CDR3 protein: CASSLYPGLGRDEQYF
CDR3 DNA: TGTGCCAGCAGTTTATACCCGGGCTTAGGAAGAGACGAGCAGTACTTC

V gene: TRBV7-2
J gene: TRBJ2-7
D gene: TRBD2
clone size: .
CDR3 protein: CASSVSGTPTYEQYF
CDR3 DNA: TGTGCCAGCAGCGTAAGCGGGACTCCTACCTACGAGCAGTACTTC

V gene: TRBV30
J gene: TRBJ1-5
D gene: TRBD1
clone size: .
CDR3 protein: CAWSVTGGQPQHF
CDR3 DNA: TGTGCCTGGAGTGTGACAGGGGGTCAGCCCCAGCATTTT

V gene: TRBV7-2
J gene: TRBJ1-5
D gene: .
clone size: .
CDR3 protein: CASSLWDISNQPQHF
CDR3 DNA: TGTGCCAGCAGCTTATGGGACATCAGCAATCAGCCCCAGCATTTT

V gene: TRBV19
J gene: TRBJ1-5
D gene: TRBD1
clone size: .
CDR3 protein: CASTPTGGYQPQHF
CDR3 DNA: TGTGCCAGTACCCCGACAGGGGGATATCAGCCCCAGCATTTT

V gene: TRBV19
J gene: TRBJ2-6
D gene: .
clone size: .
CDR3 protein: CASSILWGASSGANVLTF
CDR3 DNA: TGTGCCAGTAGTATTTTGTGGGGGGCTAGCTCTGGGGCCAACGTCCTGACTTTC

V gene: TRBV2
J gene: TRBJ2-1
D gene: .
clone size: .
CDR3 protein: CASSESRDQFF
CDR3 DNA: TGTGCCAGCAGTGAGTCTAGAGATCAGTTCTTC

V gene: TRBV30
J gene: TRBJ2-5
D gene: .
clone size: .
CDR3 protein: CAWGRGYQETQYF
CDR3 DNA: TGTGCCTGGGGGCGGGGATACCAAGAGACCCAGTACTTC

V gene: TRBV29-1
J gene: TRBJ1-1
D gene: .
clone size: few
CDR3 protein: CSVAGDPNTEAFF
CDR3 DNA: TGCAGCGTTGCAGGGGACCCGAACACTGAAGCTTTCTTT

V gene: TRBV7-3
J gene: TRBJ2-1
D gene: .
clone size: .
CDR3 protein: CASSLSGTNEQFF
CDR3 DNA: TGTGCCAGCAGCCTCTCAGGCACCAATGAGCAGTTCTTC

V gene: TRBV11-2
J gene: TRBJ2-7
D gene: .
clone size: .
CDR3 protein: CASSLDPPYEQYF
CDR3 DNA: TGTGCCAGCAGCTTAGATCCCCCCTACGAGCAGTACTTC

V gene: TRBV5-1
J gene: TRBJ2-3
D gene: .
clone size: .
CDR3 protein: CASSGMGTDTQYF
CDR3 DNA: TGCGCCAGCAGCGGGATGGGCACAGATACGCAGTATTTT

V gene: TRBV9
J gene: TRBJ2-3
D gene: TRBD2
clone size: .
CDR3 protein: CASSVTGGVPDTQYF
CDR3 DNA: TGTGCCAGCAGCGTAACGGGAGGAGTCCCAGATACGCAGTATTTT

V gene: TRBV11-2
J gene: TRBJ2-2
D gene: TRBD2
clone size: .
CDR3 protein: CASSFQATSGTGELFF
CDR3 DNA: TGTGCCAGCAGCTTTCAAGCGACTAGCGGCACCGGGGAGCTGTTTTTT

V gene: TRBV4-1
J gene: TRBJ2-7
D gene: TRBD1
clone size: .
CDR3 protein: CASSPRDRGHEQYF
CDR3 DNA: TGCGCCAGCAGCCCGCGGGACAGGGGGCACGAGCAGTACTTC

V gene: TRBV19
J gene: TRBJ2-3
D gene: .
clone size: .
CDR3 protein: CASKSYSTDTQYF
CDR3 DNA: TGTGCCAGTAAGAGTTACAGCACAGATACGCAGTATTTT

V gene: TRBV7-2
J gene: TRBJ2-1
D gene: .
clone size: once
CDR3 protein: CASSLWGSSYNEQFF
CDR3 DNA: TGTGCCAGCAGCTTATGGGGTAGCTCCTACAATGAGCAGTTCTTC

V gene: TRBV29-1
J gene: TRBJ1-1
D gene: .
clone size: .
CDR3 protein: CSVSGRVVTEAFF
CDR3 DNA: TGCAGCGTCTCGGGCAGGGTGGTGACTGAAGCTTTCTTT

V gene: TRBV19
J gene: TRBJ2-7
D gene: .
clone size: .
CDR3 protein: CASSMARDYEQYF
CDR3 DNA: TGTGCCAGTAGTATGGCGAGGGACTACGAGCAGTACTTC

V gene: TRBV29-1
J gene: TRBJ2-2
D gene: TRBD2
clone size: .
CDR3 protein: CSVGASGNPGELFF
CDR3 DNA: TGCAGCGTTGGGGCTAGCGGGAATCCCGGGGAGCTGTTTTTT

V gene: TRBV10-2
J gene: TRBJ1-2
D gene: .
clone size: few
CDR3 protein: CASSDNNYGYTF
CDR3 DNA: TGCGCCAGCAGTGACAATAACTATGGCTACACCTTC

V gene: TRBV2
J gene: TRBJ1-2
D gene: TRBD1
clone size: once
CDR3 protein: CASSYRGLYGYTF
CDR3 DNA: TGTGCCAGCAGTTACAGGGGGCTGTATGGCTACACCTTC

V gene: TRBV7-2
J gene: TRBJ2-1
D gene: .
clone size: .
CDR3 protein: CASSREALSYNEQFF
CDR3 DNA: TGTGCCAGCTCGAGAGAAGCCCTCTCCTACAATGAGCAGTTCTTC

V gene: TRBV5-1
J gene: TRBJ2-7
D gene: TRBD2
clone size: .
CDR3 protein: CASMGLAGGPHEQYF
CDR3 DNA: TGCGCCAGTATGGGACTAGCGGGAGGGCCCCACGAGCAGTACTTC

V gene: TRBV2
J gene: TRBJ1-4
D gene: TRBD1
clone size: once
CDR3 protein: CASSGDRGYEKLFF
CDR3 DNA: TGTGCCAGCAGTGGAGACAGGGGGTACGAAAAACTGTTTTTT

V gene: TRBV7-2
J gene: TRBJ2-2
D gene: .
clone size: .
CDR3 protein: CASSLFGGTGELFF
CDR3 DNA: TGTGCCAGCAGCTTATTCGGTGGCACCGGGGAGCTGTTTTTT

V gene: TRBV6-6
J gene: TRBJ2-1
D gene: .
clone size: .
CDR3 protein: CASSYVQSGAFNEQFF
CDR3 DNA: TGTGCCAGCAGTTACGTCCAGTCAGGAGCATTTAATGAGCAGTTCTTC

V gene: TRBV21-1
J gene: TRBJ2-7
D gene: .
clone size: .
CDR3 protein: CASGKPTPRSYEQYF
CDR3 DNA: TGTGCCAGCGGAAAGCCGACACCGCGCTCCTACGAGCAGTACTTC

V gene: TRBV6-5
J gene: TRBJ1-6
D gene: .
clone size: .
CDR3 protein: CASSYGGEPLHF
CDR3 DNA: TGTGCCAGCAGTTACGGGGGCGAACCCCTCCACTTT

V gene: TRBV11-3
J gene: TRBJ1-5
D gene: TRBD1
clone size: once
CDR3 protein: CASSFGEGAVNNQPQHF
CDR3 DNA: TGTGCCAGCAGCTTCGGGGAGGGGGCGGTCAACAATCAGCCCCAGCATTTT

V gene: TRBV5-5
J gene: TRBJ2-5
D gene: TRBD1
clone size: .
CDR3 protein: CASSLVGTGVQETQYF
CDR3 DNA: TGTGCCAGCAGCTTGGTAGGGACAGGGGTCCAAGAGACCCAGTACTTC

V gene: TRBV7-9
J gene: TRBJ1-1
D gene: TRBD1
clone size: .
CDR3 protein: CASSPSSYGQGWSSEAFF
CDR3 DNA: TGTGCCAGCAGCCCCAGCTCCTATGGACAGGGTTGGTCCTCTGAAGCTTTCTTT